Presented here are 24 T cell receptor beta chains from one specimen sequenced in a study of blood T cells in healthy people across ages (dated by TCRdb to between 2014 and 2017). The library was generated by 5' RACE. The instrument was an Illumina HiSeq 2500. A second PCR of about 6 to 11 cycles was run with a J-beta primer mix and a sample-barcoded 5' primer. The public reads were run again by TCRdb, first through fastp at Q25 and then through MiXCR, and only productive beta chains were kept. Identical CDR3 protein sequences are pooled into one entry, listed with their most common genes and DNA. Counted in this sample were some 1.5 million distinct CDR3 sequences; less than 45% of them appeared once. The top ten hold roughly 3.7% of the sample. Sequencing used blood. These receptors originate from a young woman in good health.

This clonotype was counted only a few times. The chain is built from TRBV6-2 or TRBV6-3 and TRBJ2-5, with 7 bases matching TRBD2. J lost 0 bases, V lost 7 bases, and 5 bases had no gene match. CDR3 length: 14 amino acids. Germline CDR1 MNHEY, CDR2 SVGEGT. The CDR3 bases are TGTGCCAGCAATTCGCGGGGGAACCAAGAGACCCAGTACTTC. As protein: CASNSRGNQETQYF.

With regard to this clonotype: A much larger clone sits a single nucleotide away, making a read error possible. The V call is TRBV11-2, the J call TRBJ2-1; 8 nucleotides align to TRBD2. Germline CDR1 reads SGHAT; CDR2 reads FQNNGV. The CDR3 contains 11 residues. V shed 5 bases, J shed 12 bases, and the junction held 3 bases outside the gene matches. The CDR3 loop is CASSMAGGQFF. CDR3 coding DNA: TGTGCCAGCAGCATGGCGGGAGGGCAGTTCTTC. Variable domain in full (rest from reference TRBV11-2 and TRBJ2-1): EAGVAQSPRYKIIEKRQSVAFWCNPISGHATLYWYQQILGQGPKLLIQFQNNGVVDDSQLPKDRFSAERLKGVDSTLKIQPAKLEDSAVYLCASSMAGGQFFGPGTRLTVL.

Points on this clonotype: At one of its ends the junction is not consistent with the germline gene, which may arise from a read error. The gene calls are TRBV12-3 or TRBV12-4 and TRBJ2-7, with TRBD1 as a possible D gene (6 bases). The CDR3 spans 14 residues. The DNA of the CDR3 is TGTGCCAGCAGTTTAGCGGGGGCTCTTTACGAGCAGAACTTC. Translated: CASSLAGALYEQNF.

This chain connects TRBV2 to TRBJ1-2; D possibly corresponds to TRBD1 (6 bases). The CDR3 runs to 15 residues. Germline V lookup: CDR1 SNHLY, CDR2 FYNNEI. V gave up 6 bases and J gave up 4 bases, with 18 bases separating them. This CDR3 is CASRADSLAVYGYTF. The CDR3 DNA follows: TGTGCCAGCAGAGCGGACAGCCTCGCTGTCTATGGCTACACCTTC.

The chain has TRBV12-3 or TRBV12-4 and TRBJ2-7; D gene unclear. V dropped 4 bases and J dropped 5 bases, with 9 bases sitting between them. The CDR3 spans 12 residues. The CDR3, as DNA: TGTGCCAGCAGTTCTGGGGTGGACGAGCAGTACTTC. The encoded protein is CASSSGVDEQYF.

The genes are TRBV27 and TRBJ2-7; D is possibly TRBD1 (6 bases). Germline values: CDR1 MNHEY, CDR2 SMNVEV (reference sequence). The CDR3 runs to 12 residues. Trimming took off 7 bases at V and 5 bases at J, with 12 bases between the two ends. CDR3 DNA: TGTGCCAGCATACCACAGGGTAACGAGCAGTACTTC. Protein: CASIPQGNEQYF.

In its sample, this clonotype was seen many times. V usage is TRBV29-1 and J usage is TRBJ2-5; the D gene is possibly TRBD2 (6 bases). V gave up 7 bases and J gave up 2 bases, with 17 bases separating them. The CDR3 is 14 amino acids. CDR1 is SQVTM, CDR2 ANQGSEA, per germline. CDR3 in amino acids: CSAKDYLSQETQYF. CDR3 in DNA: TGCAGCGCTAAGGACTACCTCTCGCAAGAGACCCAGTACTTC.

This chain joins TRBV14 and TRBJ1-2; D gene unclear. The CDR3 is 15 residues long. Germline lookup yields CDR1 SGHDN and CDR2 FVKESK. Trimming left V 1 base short and J 1 base short, with 10 bases between. The CDR3 reads CASSQVYGDNYGYTF. CDR3 sequence (DNA): TGTGCCAGCAGCCAAGTCTACGGGGATAACTATGGCTACACCTTC.

The chain recombines TRBV11-2 with TRBJ2-5; 11 bases map to TRBD2. CDR1 is SGHAT and CDR2 is FQNNGV in the germline V gene. The CDR3 totals 15 residues. V lost 4 bases, J lost 2 bases, and 3 bases stayed unmatched. The CDR3 sequence: CASSSVAGGQETQYF. In DNA form, the CDR3 reads TGTGCCAGCAGCTCTGTAGCGGGGGGGCAAGAGACCCAGTACTTC.

This chain uses TRBV4-1 with TRBJ2-1; D gene unclear. Germline CDR1 and CDR2: MGHRA and YSYEKL. Trimming left V 2 bases short and J 10 bases short, with 12 bases between. This CDR3 spans 13 amino acids. CDR3 protein: CASSQSDPAEQFF. CDR3 nucleotides: TGCGCCAGCAGCCAATCAGATCCTGCCGAGCAGTTCTTC.

This CDR3 is CASSLFGDEAFF. In DNA, the CDR3 is TGCGCCAGCAGCTTGTTCGGGGATGAAGCTTTCTTT. The chain employs TRBV5-1 and TRBJ1-1; D not resolved. The V end was cut by 1 base, the J end by 7 bases, with 8 bases between. CDR1 is SGHRS, CDR2 YFSETQ, per germline. There are 12 residues in the CDR3.

In its sample, this clonotype was seen many times. The V gene is TRBV7-9, the J gene TRBJ2-7; a weak D match, TRBD1 (6 bases). V shed 1 base and J shed 2 bases, with 15 bases lying between them. This CDR3 has 16 amino acids. Germline-derived CDR1 and CDR2 are SEHNR and FQNEAQ (reference sequence). The CDR3, as DNA: TGTGCCAGCAGCTTAGTCAGGGGATTGCAAGCCTACGAGCAGTACTTC. Its translation is CASSLVRGLQAYEQYF.

Worth noting for this clonotype: A read error is possible here, since a much larger clone lies one base away. The chain uses TRBV6-6 and TRBJ1-2; 10 nucleotides match TRBD1. Germline CDR1 and CDR2: MNHNY and SVGAGI (reference sequence). This CDR3 has 13 residues. After removal of 8 bases from V and 4 bases from J, the junction contained 4 bases not matched to a gene. The CDR3 is CASQGQGSYGYTF. CDR3 bases: TGTGCCAGCCAGGGACAGGGGAGCTATGGCTACACCTTC.

This clonotype has a handful of counts. The chain links TRBV20-1 to TRBJ2-1, with D unresolved. The V gene's germline CDR1 is DFQATT and CDR2 SNEGSKA (reference sequence). V lost 5 bases and J lost 3, with 11 bases in between. The CDR3 has 13 residues. The CDR3 region is CSAYASVYNEQFF. The CDR3 DNA reads TGCAGTGCTTACGCCAGCGTCTACAATGAGCAGTTCTTC.

The chain couples TRBV28 to TRBJ2-4, with TRBD2 as a possible D gene (6 bases). The J call may be in error: the DNA end matches TRBJ2-7 better. CDR3 size: 14 residues. CDR1 and CDR2 from the germline V gene are MDHEN and SYDVKM. CDR3 bases: TGTGCCAGCAGATTGGCCGGGGGATTCGACGAGCAGTACTTC. It translates to CASRLAGGFDEQYF.

There are a few counts of this clonotype. The chain employs TRBV20-1 and TRBJ1-5; tentative D call: TRBD1 (5 bases). V gave up 5 bases and J gave up 2 bases, with 16 bases separating them. The length of the CDR3 is 15 residues. Germline CDR1 is DFQATT and CDR2 is SNEGSKA (reference sequence). The CDR3, as DNA: TGCAGTGCTTCACGGTCAGGGTTGGGCAATCAGCCCCAGCATTTT. Its protein product is CSASRSGLGNQPQHF.

The chain joins TRBV9 to TRBJ2-5; tentative D call: TRBD1 (5 bases). V was pared by 4 bases and J by 4 bases, with 11 bases between. CDR1 is SGDLS and CDR2 is YYNGEE in the germline V gene. This CDR3 spans 13 amino acids. CDR3 nucleotides: TGTGCCAGCAGCCCCGAGCAGGGAGAGACCCAGTACTTC. Translated: CASSPEQGETQYF.

A single count supports this clonotype. This sequence joins TRBV6-2 or TRBV6-3 and TRBJ2-1; 12 bases align to TRBD2. The trim removed 5 bases at V and 5 bases at J, leaving 10 bases unmatched. The CDR3 is 17 amino acids. Germline-derived CDR1 and CDR2 are MNHEY and SVGEGT. The CDR3 spells CASSPPRLAGVNNEQFF. The CDR3 nucleotides are TGTGCCAGCAGTCCCCCTCGACTAGCGGGAGTTAACAATGAGCAGTTCTTC.

The chain joins TRBV5-8 to TRBJ1-5, with a tentative D call TRBD1 (5 bases). This CDR3 contains 16 residues. Germline V CDR1 and CDR2: SGHTS, YDEGEE. V lost 3 bases, J lost 1 base, and 14 bases lay in between. CDR3 protein: CASSSLRVVSNQPQHF. Here the CDR3 DNA reads TGTGCCAGCAGCTCCCTCAGGGTGGTGAGCAATCAGCCCCAGCATTTT.

This chain joins TRBV7-2 and TRBJ1-2, with unresolved D. The ends were cut back, 4 bases at V and 0 bases at J, with 18 bases in the middle. From germline, CDR1 is SGHTA and CDR2 FQGNSA. The CDR3 covers 17 residues. The CDR3 loop is CASSSYTGRQANYGYTF. CDR3 coding DNA: TGTGCCAGCAGCTCCTACACGGGTAGACAAGCTAACTATGGCTACACCTTC. Variable domain in full (rest from reference TRBV7-2 and TRBJ1-2): GAGVSQSPSNKVTEKGKDVELRCDPISGHTALYWYRQSLGQGLEFLIYFQGNSAPDKSGLPSDRFSAERTGGSVSTLTIQRTQQEDSAVYLCASSSYTGRQANYGYTFGSGTRLTVV.

J is TRBJ2-7 and V is TRBV9, with D perhaps matching TRBD2 (6 bases). In germline, CDR1 is SGDLS, CDR2 YYNGEE. CDR3 length equals 12 residues. Trimming pared 7 bases from V and 3 bases from J, leaving 11 bases between. CDR3 nucleotide sequence: TGTGCCAGCGGAGCGGGCGACTACGAGCAGTACTTC. It yields the protein CASGAGDYEQYF.

This clonotype has a handful of counts. V and J are TRBV27 and TRBJ2-1; 9 bases map to TRBD1. Trimming cost V 4 bases and J 4 bases; bases outside gene matches: 14. Per the germline V gene, CDR1 is MNHEY and CDR2 is SMNVEV (reference sequence). CDR3 length: 18 residues. The CDR3 DNA reads TGTGCCAGCAGTTCCTCCCCGGGACAGGGTTTGTGGTACAATGAGCAGTTCTTC. It yields the protein CASSSSPGQGLWYNEQFF.

This rearrangement joins TRBV11-1 to TRBJ1-1, with D perhaps matching TRBD1 (5 bases). CDR1 and CDR2 (germline): SGHAT, FQDESV (reference sequence). Trimming left V 6 bases short and J 5 bases short, with 13 bases between. The length of the CDR3 is 13 residues. This CDR3 is CASRIDGGTEAFF. In DNA, the CDR3 is TGTGCCAGCAGAATCGACGGGGGTACTGAAGCTTTCTTT.

Here the CDR3 DNA reads TGCAGTGCTCAGACGGGTTTTACGCAGTATTTT. It yields the protein CSAQTGFTQYF. V gene TRBV20-1 combines with J gene TRBJ2-3; D gene ambiguous. The CDR3 has 11 residues. CDR1 is DFQATT, CDR2 SNEGSKA, per germline (reference sequence). V was pared by 5 bases and J by 8 bases, with 11 bases between.